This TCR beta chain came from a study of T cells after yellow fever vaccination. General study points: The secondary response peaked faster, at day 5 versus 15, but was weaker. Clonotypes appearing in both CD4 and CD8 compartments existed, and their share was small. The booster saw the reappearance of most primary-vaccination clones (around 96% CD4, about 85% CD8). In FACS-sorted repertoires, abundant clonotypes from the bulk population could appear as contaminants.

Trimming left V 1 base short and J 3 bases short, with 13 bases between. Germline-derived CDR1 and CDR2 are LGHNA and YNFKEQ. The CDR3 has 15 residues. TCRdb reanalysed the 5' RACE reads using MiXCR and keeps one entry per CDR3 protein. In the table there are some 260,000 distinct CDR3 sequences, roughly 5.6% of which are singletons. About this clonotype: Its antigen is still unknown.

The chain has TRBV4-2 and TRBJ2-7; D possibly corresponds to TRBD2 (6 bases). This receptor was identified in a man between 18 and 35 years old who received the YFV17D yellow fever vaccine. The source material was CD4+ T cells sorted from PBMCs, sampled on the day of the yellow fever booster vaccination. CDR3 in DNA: TGTGCCAGCAGCCAAGTGAGCGGGTCCTTCTACGAGCAGTACTTC. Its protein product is CASSQVSGSFYEQYF.